A selection of T cell receptor beta chains follows, all from one sample in a study of blood T cell repertoires in COVID-19. Sequencing used immunoSEQ multiplex PCR; TCRdb keeps in-frame clones, though not all of them. The sample has 220,000 or so clones, more than 75% seen once. The sample taken for sequencing was peripheral blood. These receptors were collected from a woman older than 75 with COVID-19, enrolled during active disease. Both conserved end residues are part of each CDR3.

V gene,J gene,CDR3 length,CDR3 protein
TRBV6-1,TRBJ2-5,16,CASSELAGGPQETQYF
TRBV6-5,TRBJ1-6,15,CASSYSKWGDSPLHF
TRBV28,TRBJ1-6,13,CASRRAGGSPLHF
TRBV11-2,TRBJ1-4,16,CASSFAFGRRNEKLFF
TRBV7-9,TRBJ1-2,13,CASSRQGGYGYTF
TRBV2,TRBJ1-3,15,CASNRESSSGNTIYF
TRBV10-3,TRBJ1-4,14,CAISAAGTGEKLFF
TRBV19,TRBJ2-1,15,CASSKGRTGVNEQFF
TRBV24-1,TRBJ2-2,18,CATSDFASGGRDTGELFF
TRBV18,TRBJ1-1,14,CASSPQSEAMEAFF
TRBV5-1,TRBJ2-5,15,CASSTLAGEQETQYF
TRBV7-6,TRBJ1-5,14,CASSPGTVNQPQHF
TRBV6-2/TRBV6-3,TRBJ1-5,15,CASSYSSSVDQPQHF
TRBV28,TRBJ1-2,12,CASRVATYGYTF
TRBV28,TRBJ2-1,16,CASSPTGKGTYNEQFF
TRBV18,TRBJ1-3,16,CASSSYRGGRGNTIYF
TRBV7-2,TRBJ1-4,15,CASSLVQAGGEKLFF
TRBV5-6,TRBJ1-5,14,CASSFSGGNQPQHF
TRBV18,TRBJ2-7,14,CASSPSRTGNEQYF
TRBV18,TRBJ2-7,15,CASSPGQRGVGEQYF
TRBV5-1,TRBJ2-1,16,CASSSARDSSYNEQFF
TRBV5-8,TRBJ2-5,14,CASSLKGVQETQYF
TRBV30,TRBJ2-2,14,CAWGTAANTGELFF
TRBV3-1/TRBV3-2,TRBJ2-1,11,CASSQLNEQFF
TRBV29-1,TRBJ2-2,14,CSVRRDGKAGELFF
TRBV6-5,TRBJ1-6,13,CASSNRVGSPLHF
TRBV7-2,TRBJ2-2,16,CASSLLSGGTSGELFF
TRBV30,TRBJ2-1,13,CAWSLAVYNEQFF
TRBV5-1,TRBJ2-7,12,CASSLVPYEQYF
TRBV5-8,TRBJ2-5,14,CASSLGQGGETQYF
TRBV12-3/TRBV12-4,TRBJ1-1,13,CASSFGGLTEAFF
TRBV7-9,TRBJ1-2,13,CASSLAGHSGYTF
TRBV30,TRBJ2-7,14,CAWRGKGNNYEQYF
TRBV5-1,TRBJ1-1,13,CASSGTGLTEAFF
TRBV19,TRBJ2-5,15,CASSTNLRGLETQYF
TRBV6-5,TRBJ1-3,15,CASSYSTGGRDTIYF
TRBV2,TRBJ1-2,13,CASSPGQIYGYTF
TRBV4-1,TRBJ2-7,18,CASSQVIGGGRGLYEQYF
TRBV18,TRBJ1-2,15,CASSSVLGSNYGYTF
TRBV5-6,TRBJ1-3,16,CASSLGQAAGGNTIYF
TRBV6-5,TRBJ1-4,15,CASSYSQRENEKLFF
TRBV9,TRBJ2-5,13,CASGAGLQETQYF
TRBV5-1,TRBJ1-1,18,CASSLTGLESGRNTEAFF
TRBV30,TRBJ1-2,15,CAWSIPGGPNYGYTF
TRBV2,TRBJ2-2,13,CADRRGVSGELFF
TRBV18,TRBJ1-1,15,CASSPRRDRNTEAFF
TRBV7-3,TRBJ2-3,15,CASSLTAGTLDTQYF
TRBV2,TRBJ1-5,15,CASSAGGYFNQPQHF
TRBV4-1,TRBJ2-6,17,CASSQEGGYSGANVLTF
TRBV7-8,TRBJ1-5,13,CASSLGQNQPQHF
TRBV4-1,TRBJ2-7,15,CASSQAGGSSYEQYF
TRBV27,TRBJ1-1,15,CASSLSGRGGTEAFF
TRBV19,TRBJ1-2,14,CASSIGDRVRGYTF
TRBV5-1,TRBJ1-1,12,CASSLLGGEAFF
TRBV30,TRBJ1-1,16,CAWEPRGLNGNTEAFF
TRBV7-3,TRBJ2-3,16,CASSFTQRGSTDTQYF